Described below is a single TCR beta chain sequence and its context. The antigen remains undetermined. Blood was drawn once from each donor into heparinised tubes. The draws averaged around 110 mL. This sample was taken from a study of beta chain features in type 1 diabetes. Study-wide background: The study examined about 110,000,000 sorted cells across all samples. Study-wide results and limits: In all four CD4+ subsets, TCRB CDR3 length was significantly, moderately reduced in type 1 diabetes.

CDR1 SEHNR and CDR2 FQNEAQ come from the germline V gene (reference sequence). After removal of 1 base from V and 8 bases from J, the junction contained 7 bases not matched to a gene. This CDR3 has 14 residues. All of the isolated RNA was reverse transcribed, so expressed TCRB transcripts were sequenced. The study sequenced naive, central memory and regulatory T cell samples to an average of roughly 3.4 million reads. This table comes from immunoSEQ multiplex PCR, and its TCRdb copy is limited to in-frame clones, with some not included. Of 200,000 to 250,000 clones in the sample, roughly 14% were seen once.

The TCR was taken from a young man with type 1 diabetes. The sequencing input was naive CD4+ T cells from blood. The V and J genes are TRBV7-9 and TRBJ1-2, with 7 bases matching TRBD1. CDR3 in DNA: TGTGCCAGCAGCTTAGGAACAGGGGTCCGGGGCTACACCTTC. This codes for CASSLGTGVRGYTF.